This T cell receptor (beta chain) was sequenced in a study of monozygotic twins with inflammatory bowel disease. Study-wide findings and caveats: IBD patients exhibited fewer clonotypes shared with other individuals than healthy twins, particularly with disease activity.

UMIs containing a 6-nucleotide sample barcode were added via template switching. TCRdb reprocessed the 5' RACE reads and keeps a single row for each CDR3 protein, giving no DNA. Across approximately 330,000 distinct CDR3 sequences, the top ten clones capture 2% to 2.5% of the sample. On this clonotype itself: The target antigen is unknown.

The CDR3 has 13 amino acids. Looked up from germline, CDR1 is GTSNPN and CDR2 is SVGIG (reference sequence). The chain recombines TRBV30 with TRBJ1-1; TCRdb lists TRBD1, though no DNA is available to test this call. What was sequenced was blood. The receptor comes from a human donor with ulcerative colitis or Crohn's disease, or a healthy co-twin of an affected twin (not recorded which). CDR3 in amino acids: CAWLKVGGTEAFF.